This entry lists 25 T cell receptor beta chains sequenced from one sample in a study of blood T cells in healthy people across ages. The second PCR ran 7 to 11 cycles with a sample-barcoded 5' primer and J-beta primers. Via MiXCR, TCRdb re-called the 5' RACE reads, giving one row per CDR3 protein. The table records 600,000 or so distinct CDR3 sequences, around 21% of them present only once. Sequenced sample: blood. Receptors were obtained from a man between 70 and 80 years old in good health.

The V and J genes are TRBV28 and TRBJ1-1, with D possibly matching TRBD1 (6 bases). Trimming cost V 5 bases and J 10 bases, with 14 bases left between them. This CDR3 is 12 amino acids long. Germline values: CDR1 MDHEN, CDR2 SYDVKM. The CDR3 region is CASSPLQGRAFF. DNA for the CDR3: TGTGCCAGCAGTCCCCTACAGGGACGAGCTTTCTTT.

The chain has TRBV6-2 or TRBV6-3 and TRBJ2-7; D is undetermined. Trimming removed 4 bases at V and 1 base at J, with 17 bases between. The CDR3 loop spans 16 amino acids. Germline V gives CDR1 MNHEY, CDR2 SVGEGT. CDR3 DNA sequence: TGTGCCAGCAGTTCGGTCCGGAGCTCGGGTTCCTACGAGCAGTACTTC. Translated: CASSSVRSSGSYEQYF.

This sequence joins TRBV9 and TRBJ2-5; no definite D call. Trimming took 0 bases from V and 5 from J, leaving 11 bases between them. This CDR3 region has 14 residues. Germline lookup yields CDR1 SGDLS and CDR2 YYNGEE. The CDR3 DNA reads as TGTGCCAGCAGCGTAGGGAGTACAGCCGAGACCCAGTACTTC. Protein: CASSVGSTAETQYF. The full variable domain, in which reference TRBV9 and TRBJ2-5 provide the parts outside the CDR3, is DSGVTQTPKHLITATGQRVTLRCSPRSGDLSVYWYQQSLDQGLQFLIQYYNGEERAKGNILERFSAQQFPDLHSELNLSSLELGDSALYFCASSVGSTAETQYFGPGTRLLVL.

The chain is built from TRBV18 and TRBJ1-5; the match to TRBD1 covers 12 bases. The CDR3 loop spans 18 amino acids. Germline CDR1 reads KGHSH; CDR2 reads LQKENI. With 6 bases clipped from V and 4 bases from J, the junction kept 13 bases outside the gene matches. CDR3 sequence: CASSPGTGGTGRNQPQHF. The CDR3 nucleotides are TGTGCCAGCTCCCCCGGGACAGGGGGCACGGGCAGGAATCAGCCCCAGCATTTT.

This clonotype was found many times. This CDR3 reads CSVEIGGQETQYF. Here the CDR3 DNA reads TGCAGCGTGGAGATTGGGGGTCAAGAGACCCAGTACTTC. The genes are TRBV29-1 and TRBJ2-5; tentatively, D is TRBD1 or TRBD2 (5 bases each). CDR3 size: 13 residues. The germline V and J ends were trimmed by 6 bases and 2 bases, with 13 bases remaining between them. The germline V gene has CDR1 SQVTM and CDR2 ANQGSEA.

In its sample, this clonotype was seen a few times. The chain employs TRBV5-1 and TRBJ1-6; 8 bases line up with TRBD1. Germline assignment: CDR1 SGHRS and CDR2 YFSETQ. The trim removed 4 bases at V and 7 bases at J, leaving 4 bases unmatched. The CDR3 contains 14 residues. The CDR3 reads CASSPDRENSPLHF. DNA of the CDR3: TGCGCCAGCAGCCCGGACAGGGAAAATTCACCCCTCCACTTT.

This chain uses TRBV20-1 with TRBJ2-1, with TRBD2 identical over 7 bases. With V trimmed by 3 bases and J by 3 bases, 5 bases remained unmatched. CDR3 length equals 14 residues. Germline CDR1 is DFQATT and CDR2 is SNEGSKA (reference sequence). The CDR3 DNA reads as TGCAGTGCTAGGTCTCTAGCGGTCTACAATGAGCAGTTCTTC. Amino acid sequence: CSARSLAVYNEQFF.

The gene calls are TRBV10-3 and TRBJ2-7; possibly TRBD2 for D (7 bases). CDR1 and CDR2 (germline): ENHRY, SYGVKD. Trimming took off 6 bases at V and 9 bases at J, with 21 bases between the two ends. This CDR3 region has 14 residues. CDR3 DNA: TGTGCCATCAGAGAATCTACGGGGGGCCGTGTGCAGTACTTC. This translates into CAIRESTGGRVQYF.

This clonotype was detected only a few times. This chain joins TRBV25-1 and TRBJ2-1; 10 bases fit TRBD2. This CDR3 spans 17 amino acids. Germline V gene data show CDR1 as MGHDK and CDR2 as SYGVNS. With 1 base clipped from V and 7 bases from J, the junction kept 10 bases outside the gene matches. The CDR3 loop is CASSESPALTSGNEQFF. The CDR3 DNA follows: TGTGCCAGCAGTGAATCCCCCGCCCTGACTAGCGGGAATGAGCAGTTCTTC.

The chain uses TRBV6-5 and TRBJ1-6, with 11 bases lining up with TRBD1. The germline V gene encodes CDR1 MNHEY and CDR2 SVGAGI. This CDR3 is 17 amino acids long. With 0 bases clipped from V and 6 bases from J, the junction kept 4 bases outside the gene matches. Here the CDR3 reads CASSYSAGTGGNSPLHF. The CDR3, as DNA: TGTGCCAGCAGTTACTCAGCCGGGACAGGGGGTAATTCACCCCTCCACTTT.

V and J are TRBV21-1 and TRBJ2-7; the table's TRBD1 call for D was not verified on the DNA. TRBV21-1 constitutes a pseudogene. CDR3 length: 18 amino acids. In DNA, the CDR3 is TGTGCCAGCAGCTCGACGGGCTGGGAAGGACCCCTACCCTACGAGCAGTACTTC. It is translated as CASSSTGWEGPLPYEQYF.

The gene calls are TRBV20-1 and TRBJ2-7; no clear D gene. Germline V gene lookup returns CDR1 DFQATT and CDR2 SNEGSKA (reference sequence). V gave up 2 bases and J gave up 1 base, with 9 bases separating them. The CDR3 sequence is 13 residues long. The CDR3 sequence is CSARRSPSYEQYF. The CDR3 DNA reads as TGCAGTGCTAGAAGGTCGCCATCCTACGAGCAGTACTTC.

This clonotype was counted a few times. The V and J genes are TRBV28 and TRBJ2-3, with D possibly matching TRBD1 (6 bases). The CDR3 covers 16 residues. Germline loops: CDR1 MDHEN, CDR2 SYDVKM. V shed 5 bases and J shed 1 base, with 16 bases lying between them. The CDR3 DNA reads TGTGCCAGCAGTAGAAGACAGGCCCTGGGCACAGATACGCAGTATTTT. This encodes CASSRRQALGTDTQYF.

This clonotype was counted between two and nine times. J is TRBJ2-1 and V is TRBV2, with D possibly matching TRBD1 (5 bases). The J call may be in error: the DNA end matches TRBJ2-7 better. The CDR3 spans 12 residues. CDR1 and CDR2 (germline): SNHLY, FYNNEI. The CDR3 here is CASRFDSCEQYF. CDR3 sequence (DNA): TGTGCCAGCAGATTTGACAGCTGCGAGCAGTACTTC.

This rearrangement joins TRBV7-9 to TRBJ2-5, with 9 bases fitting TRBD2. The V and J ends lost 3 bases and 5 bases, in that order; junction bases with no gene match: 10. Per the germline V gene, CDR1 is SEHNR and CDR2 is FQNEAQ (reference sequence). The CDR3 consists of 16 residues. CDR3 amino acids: CASSFATSGPFETQYF. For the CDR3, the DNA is TGTGCCAGCAGCTTTGCGACTAGCGGTCCCTTTGAGACCCAGTACTTC. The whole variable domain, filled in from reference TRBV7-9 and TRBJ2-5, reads DTGVSQNPRHKITKRGQNVTFRCDPISEHNRLYWYRQTLGQGPEFLTYFQNEAQLEKSRLLSDRFSAERPKGSFSTLEIQRTEQGDSAMYLCASSFATSGPFETQYFGPGTRLLVL.

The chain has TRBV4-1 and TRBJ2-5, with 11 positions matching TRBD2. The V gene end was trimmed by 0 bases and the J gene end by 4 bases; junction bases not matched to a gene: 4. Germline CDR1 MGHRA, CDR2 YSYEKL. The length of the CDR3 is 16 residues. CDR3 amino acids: CASSQEGLAGGETQYF. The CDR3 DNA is TGCGCCAGCAGCCAAGAGGGCCTAGCGGGAGGAGAGACCCAGTACTTC.

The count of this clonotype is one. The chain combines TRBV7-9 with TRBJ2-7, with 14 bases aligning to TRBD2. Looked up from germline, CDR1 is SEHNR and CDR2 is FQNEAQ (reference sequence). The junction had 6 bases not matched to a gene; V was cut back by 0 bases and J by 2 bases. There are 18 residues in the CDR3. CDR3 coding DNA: TGTGCCAGCAGCTTAGCGGAGGGACTAGCGGGAGAACCCTACGAGCAGTACTTC. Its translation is CASSLAEGLAGEPYEQYF.

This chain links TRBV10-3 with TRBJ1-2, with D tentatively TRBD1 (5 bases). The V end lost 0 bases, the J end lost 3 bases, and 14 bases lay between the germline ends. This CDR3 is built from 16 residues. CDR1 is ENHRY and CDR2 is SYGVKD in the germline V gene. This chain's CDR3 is CAISESGGGGYYGYTF. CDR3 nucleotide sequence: TGTGCCATCAGTGAGTCTGGGGGTGGAGGTTACTATGGCTACACCTTC.

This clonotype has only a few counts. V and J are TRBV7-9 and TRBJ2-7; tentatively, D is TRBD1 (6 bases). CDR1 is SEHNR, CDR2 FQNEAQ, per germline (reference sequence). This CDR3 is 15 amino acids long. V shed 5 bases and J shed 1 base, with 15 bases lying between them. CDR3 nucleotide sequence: TGTGCCAGCAGCCTAATGGGGACAATTTCCTACGAGCAGTACTTC. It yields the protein CASSLMGTISYEQYF.

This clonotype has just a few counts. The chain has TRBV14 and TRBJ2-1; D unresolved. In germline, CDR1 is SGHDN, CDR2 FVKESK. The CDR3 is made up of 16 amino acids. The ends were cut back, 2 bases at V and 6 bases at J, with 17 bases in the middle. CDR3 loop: CASSQIGSSSFNEQFF. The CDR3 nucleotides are TGTGCCAGCAGCCAAATCGGTAGTTCCTCGTTCAATGAGCAGTTCTTC.

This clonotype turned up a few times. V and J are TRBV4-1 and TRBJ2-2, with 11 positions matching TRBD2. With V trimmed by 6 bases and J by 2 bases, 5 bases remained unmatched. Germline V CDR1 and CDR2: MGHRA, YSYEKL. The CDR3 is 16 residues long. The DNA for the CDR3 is TGCGCCAGCAGATATAGCGGGAGGGGTAACACCGGGGAGCTGTTTTTT. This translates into CASRYSGRGNTGELFF.

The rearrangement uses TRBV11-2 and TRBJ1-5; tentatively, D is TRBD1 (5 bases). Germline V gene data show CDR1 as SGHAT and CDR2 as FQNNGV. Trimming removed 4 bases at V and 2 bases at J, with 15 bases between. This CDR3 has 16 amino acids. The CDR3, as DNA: TGTGCCAGCAGCTCCGACAGATGGGGTGGCAATCAGCCCCAGCATTTT. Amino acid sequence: CASSSDRWGGNQPQHF. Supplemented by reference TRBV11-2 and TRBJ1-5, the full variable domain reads EAGVAQSPRYKIIEKRQSVAFWCNPISGHATLYWYQQILGQGPKLLIQFQNNGVVDDSQLPKDRFSAERLKGVDSTLKIQPAKLEDSAVYLCASSSDRWGGNQPQHFGDGTRLSIL.

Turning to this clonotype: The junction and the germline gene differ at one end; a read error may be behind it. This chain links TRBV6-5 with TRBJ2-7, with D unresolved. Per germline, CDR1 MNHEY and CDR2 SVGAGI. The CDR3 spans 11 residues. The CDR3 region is CASSSSYQQYF. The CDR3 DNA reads TGTGCCAGCAGTTCAAGCTACCAGCAGTACTTC.

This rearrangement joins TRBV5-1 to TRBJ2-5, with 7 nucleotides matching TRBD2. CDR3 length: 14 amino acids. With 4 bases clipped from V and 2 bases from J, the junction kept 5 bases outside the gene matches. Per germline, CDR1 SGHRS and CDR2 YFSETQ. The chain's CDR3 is CASSGGTIQETQYF. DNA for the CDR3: TGCGCCAGCAGCGGCGGGACTATACAAGAGACCCAGTACTTC.

Here the CDR3 DNA reads TGTGCCAGCAGCTATACAGGGAGGATTCAAGAGACCCAGTACTTC. It yields the protein CASSYTGRIQETQYF. The V and J genes are TRBV9 and TRBJ2-5, with D tentatively TRBD1 or TRBD2 (6 bases each). Trimming left V 4 bases short and J 2 bases short, with 15 bases between. Germline CDR1 is SGDLS and CDR2 is YYNGEE. There are 15 residues in the CDR3. Variable domain in full (rest from reference TRBV9 and TRBJ2-5): DSGVTQTPKHLITATGQRVTLRCSPRSGDLSVYWYQQSLDQGLQFLIQYYNGEERAKGNILERFSAQQFPDLHSELNLSSLELGDSALYFCASSYTGRIQETQYFGPGTRLLVL.